One and the same sample provided the 24 T cell receptor beta chains below, sequenced in a study of cytotoxic CD8 clonotypes in ibrutinib-treated CLL. Profiled with immunoSEQ multiplex PCR; TCRdb holds only in-frame clones, not every one. The repertoire consists of 76,000 or so clones, with roughly 83% occurring once and the leading ten covering about two fifths. The specimen comprised PBMCs, sampled after 24 months of ibrutinib treatment. These receptors all come from a human donor with chronic lymphocytic leukemia.

This rearrangement joins TRBV19 to TRBJ2-6; D not certain. The CDR3 totals 16 residues. Trimming cost V 6 bases and J 0 bases, with 12 bases left between them. The germline CDR1 and CDR2 sequences are LNHDA and SQIVND (reference sequence). CDR3 region: CASRPNHLSGANVLTF. CDR3 bases: TGTGCCAGTAGACCTAATCATCTCTCTGGGGCCAACGTCCTGACTTTC.

This chain connects TRBV15 to TRBJ2-2; TRBD2 aligns across 7 bases. The germline CDR1 and CDR2 sequences are LNHNV and YYDKDF (reference sequence). The CDR3 has 19 amino acids. The ends lost 0 bases at V and 6 bases at J; junction bases unmatched: 16. CDR3: CATSRDFRGRARSPGELFF. CDR3 DNA sequence: TGTGCCACCAGCAGAGATTTCAGAGGGAGGGCCAGGTCCCCCGGGGAGCTGTTTTTT.

This chain joins TRBV18 and TRBJ2-1; D not certain. Per the germline V gene, CDR1 is KGHSH and CDR2 is LQKENI. The CDR3 totals 13 residues. Trimming removed 2 bases from V and 2 bases from J, with 4 bases in between. CDR3 coding DNA: TGTGCCAGCTCACCAGCGACCTACAATGAGCAGTTCTTC. Protein: CASSPATYNEQFF.

V and J are TRBV19 and TRBJ2-1, with 11 bases lining up with TRBD2. The CDR3 runs 17 residues. Germline CDR1 reads LNHDA; CDR2 reads SQIVND (reference sequence). After removal of 6 bases from V and 5 bases from J, the junction contained 12 bases not matched to a gene. The CDR3: CASRTRGASGGHNEQFF. The CDR3 region has the DNA TGTGCCAGTAGAACTCGAGGGGCTAGCGGGGGGCACAATGAGCAGTTCTTC.

The chain combines TRBV7-9 with TRBJ1-2; TRBD1 aligns across 8 bases. Germline CDR1 is SEHNR and CDR2 is FQNEAQ (reference sequence). Trimming took 5 bases from V and 5 from J; bases not matched to a gene: 13. The CDR3 is 16 residues long. CDR3 region: CASSISGGAAGYGYTF. The CDR3 nucleotides read TGTGCCAGCAGCATTTCAGGGGGCGCAGCAGGATATGGCTACACCTTC.

The genes are TRBV5-1 and TRBJ1-2; a possible D gene is TRBD1 (5 bases). This CDR3 is 16 amino acids long. CDR1 is SGHRS, CDR2 YFSETQ, per germline. Deletions cut 0 bases from V and 7 bases from J, with 19 bases between. This chain's CDR3 is CASSLAGTDQTGGYTF. The CDR3 coding sequence is TGCGCCAGCAGCTTGGCCGGGACCGACCAGACGGGTGGCTACACCTTC.

This chain links TRBV6-1 with TRBJ2-7; 9 bases agree with TRBD1. V lost 6 bases and J lost 4; bases outside the gene matches: 7. The CDR3 is made up of 14 amino acids. Germline values: CDR1 MNHNS, CDR2 SASEGT. The CDR3 DNA is TGTGCCAGCAGCCGGGACAGGGATCGGTACGAGCAGTACTTC. It codes for CASSRDRDRYEQYF.

This sequence joins TRBV5-1 and TRBJ2-7, with D perhaps matching TRBD1 or TRBD2 (5 bases each). Germline CDR1 reads SGHRS; CDR2 reads YFSETQ. This CDR3 region has 14 residues. Deletions cut 4 bases from V and 2 bases from J, with 13 bases between. Here the CDR3 DNA reads TGCGCCAGCAGCCCGGGGACGGCGACCTACGAGCAGTACTTC. Encoded protein: CASSPGTATYEQYF.

The chain uses TRBV4-2 and TRBJ2-3, with TRBD2 matching 11 bases. The CDR3 contains 15 residues. Germline V CDR1 and CDR2: LGHNA, YNFKEQ. V shed 4 bases and J 7 bases; nucleotides not matched to a gene: 7. Here the CDR3 reads CASSPDPSGRNTQYF. For the CDR3, the DNA is TGTGCCAGCAGCCCGGACCCTAGCGGGAGGAATACGCAGTATTTT.

The V call is TRBV2, the J call TRBJ2-6; TRBD2 matches at 7 bases. Germline V gives CDR1 SNHLY, CDR2 FYNNEI. CDR3 length: 15 residues. With V trimmed by 5 bases and J by 0 bases, 1 base remained unmatched. This CDR3 is CASSRGVSGANVLTF. CDR3 nucleotides: TGTGCCAGCAGTCGGGGGGTCTCTGGGGCCAACGTCCTGACTTTC.

V usage is TRBV7-9 and J usage is TRBJ2-2; D may be TRBD2 (5 bases). CDR1 is SEHNR, CDR2 FQNEAQ, per germline (reference sequence). This CDR3 region has 15 residues. With 2 bases removed from V and 1 base from J, the gap between germline ends came to 8 bases. CDR3 protein: CASSLSRGNTGELFF. In DNA form, the CDR3 reads TGTGCCAGCAGCTTAAGCCGGGGGAACACCGGGGAGCTGTTTTTT.

The chain carries TRBV9 and TRBJ2-1; 13 bases line up with TRBD2. The germline V gene has CDR1 SGDLS and CDR2 YYNGEE. V was clipped by 3 bases and J by 0 bases; unmatched bases: 9. The length of the CDR3 is 19 residues. CDR3 amino acids: CASSAPGLAGPSSYNEQFF. The CDR3 DNA reads as TGTGCCAGCAGCGCACCGGGACTAGCGGGACCGAGCTCCTACAATGAGCAGTTCTTC.

The chain employs TRBV23-1 and TRBJ2-3; 10 nucleotides agree with TRBD1. TRBV23-1 is known as an ORF, though its function is uncertain. The length of the CDR3 is 18 residues. V trimming: 6 bases; J trimming: 4 bases; junction bases outside the gene matches: 16. CDR3 nucleotides: TGCGCCAGCAGCCCAAACTTAGACAGGGGGCGGTTCCCAGATACGCAGTATTTT. This codes for CASSPNLDRGRFPDTQYF.

The chain carries TRBV5-1 and TRBJ2-7; D is unclear. The CDR3 is 12 residues long. Germline lookup yields CDR1 SGHRS and CDR2 YFSETQ. Deletions cut 4 bases from V and 2 bases from J, with 7 bases between. Here the CDR3 reads CASSLMAYEQYF. The CDR3 nucleotides read TGCGCCAGCAGCCTGATGGCCTACGAGCAGTACTTC. Using reference TRBV5-1 and TRBJ2-7 for the parts outside the CDR3, the full variable domain is KAGVTQTPRYLIKTRGQQVTLSCSPISGHRSVSWYQQTPGQGLQFLFEYFSETQRNKGNFPGRFSGRQFSNSRSEMNVSTLELGDSALYLCASSLMAYEQYFGPGTRLTVT.

The CDR3 nucleotides read TGCGCCAGCAGCCAAGATGGCTCGCCCGGGCTAGCGGGAGGGATCAGCACAGATACGCAGTATTTT. Protein: CASSQDGSPGLAGGISTDTQYF. The chain carries TRBV4-1 and TRBJ2-3; 12 bases match TRBD2. The CDR3 runs 22 residues. Germline lookup yields CDR1 MGHRA and CDR2 YSYEKL. Unmatched junction bases numbered 16, after V lost 0 bases and J lost 0 bases.

This sequence joins TRBV11-3 and TRBJ2-3; no definite D call. Trimming shortened V by 6 bases and J by 2 bases, and 3 bases separated the two germline ends. CDR1 and CDR2 (germline): SGHNT, YENEEA. This CDR3 has 11 residues. In nucleotides, the CDR3 is TGTGCCAGCAGGCCCACAGATACGCAGTATTTT. Translating gives CASRPTDTQYF.

The chain couples TRBV28 to TRBJ1-2; D ambiguous. CDR1 MDHEN and CDR2 SYDVKM come from the germline V gene. CDR3 length equals 13 residues. The V gene lost 8 bases and the J gene lost 5 bases, with 15 bases spanning the gap. This CDR3 reads CASCEPQKYGYTF. As DNA, the CDR3 is TGTGCCAGCTGCGAACCGCAGAAGTATGGCTACACCTTC.

J is TRBJ1-3 and V is TRBV6-5; 7 positions match TRBD1. Looked up from germline, CDR1 is MNHEY and CDR2 is SVGAGI. V shed 0 bases, J shed 4 bases, and the junction held 0 bases outside the gene matches. This CDR3 has 14 amino acids. The CDR3: CASSYSDRGNTIYF. The CDR3 DNA reads as TGTGCCAGCAGTTACTCGGACAGGGGAAACACCATATATTTT.

The rearrangement joins TRBV9 to TRBJ2-1; D is possibly TRBD2 (5 bases). The V end was cut by 1 base, the J end by 7 bases, with 9 bases between. The CDR3 contains 13 residues. Germline CDR1 SGDLS, CDR2 YYNGEE. The CDR3 loop is CASSVPSNNEQFF. DNA of the CDR3: TGTGCCAGCAGCGTACCTAGCAATAATGAGCAGTTCTTC.

The V and J genes are TRBV5-6 and TRBJ2-5, with TRBD1 identical over 8 bases. The CDR3 runs to 15 residues. Trimming removed 4 bases from V and 4 bases from J; junction bases left unmatched: 9. CDR1 and CDR2 from the germline V gene are SGHDT and YYEEEE. The CDR3 sequence is CASSHRQGMRETQYF. In DNA, the CDR3 is TGTGCCAGCAGCCATCGACAGGGGATGAGAGAGACCCAGTACTTC. The full variable domain, rest sourced from reference TRBV5-6 and TRBJ2-5, is DAGVTQSPTHLIKTRGQQVTLRCSPKSGHDTVSWYQQALGQGPQFIFQYYEEEERQRGNFPDRFSGHQFPNYSSELNVNALLLGDSALYLCASSHRQGMRETQYFGPGTRLLVL.

V and J are TRBV7-3 and TRBJ2-2, with D uncertain. In germline, CDR1 is SGHTA, CDR2 FQGTGA. The V and J ends lost 5 bases and 4 bases respectively, with 14 bases between them. The CDR3 covers 15 residues. In DNA form, the CDR3 reads TGTGCCAGCAGCCCCGCTGTAGGATTCACCGGGGAGCTGTTTTTT. It yields the protein CASSPAVGFTGELFF.

This chain connects TRBV7-9 to TRBJ2-4; D unclear. Germline lookup yields CDR1 SEHNR and CDR2 FQNEAQ (reference sequence). The CDR3 is 16 amino acids. Trimming removed 5 bases at V and 0 bases at J, with 14 bases between. The CDR3 loop reads CASSPYGSIAKNIQYF. The CDR3 nucleotides read TGTGCCAGCAGCCCCTACGGGTCCATAGCCAAAAACATTCAGTACTTC. The full variable domain, completed using reference TRBV7-9 and TRBJ2-4, is DTGVSQNPRHKITKRGQNVTFRCDPISEHNRLYWYRQTLGQGPEFLTYFQNEAQLEKSRLLSDRFSAERPKGSFSTLEIQRTEQGDSAMYLCASSPYGSIAKNIQYFGAGTRLSVL.

This clone turned up a few times. This chain uses TRBV19 with TRBJ2-2, with TRBD1 matching over 9 bases. The germline V gene encodes CDR1 LNHDA and CDR2 SQIVND (reference sequence). The V gene end was trimmed by 7 bases and the J gene end by 5 bases; junction bases not matched to a gene: 5. The CDR3 sequence is 14 residues long. CDR3 DNA sequence: TGTGCCAGTATCGGGACAGGGTGGACCGGGGAGCTGTTTTTT. It yields the protein CASIGTGWTGELFF.

The genes are TRBV5-1 and TRBJ1-1, with a tentative D call TRBD1 (6 bases). The CDR3 extends over 15 amino acids. Between the trimmed V and J ends, which lost 3 bases and 4 bases, there was a span of 16 bases. The germline CDR1 and CDR2 sequences are SGHRS and YFSETQ. The CDR3 loop reads CASSWAGDPVTEAFF. The DNA for the CDR3 is TGCGCCAGCAGCTGGGCAGGGGATCCAGTCACTGAAGCTTTCTTT.